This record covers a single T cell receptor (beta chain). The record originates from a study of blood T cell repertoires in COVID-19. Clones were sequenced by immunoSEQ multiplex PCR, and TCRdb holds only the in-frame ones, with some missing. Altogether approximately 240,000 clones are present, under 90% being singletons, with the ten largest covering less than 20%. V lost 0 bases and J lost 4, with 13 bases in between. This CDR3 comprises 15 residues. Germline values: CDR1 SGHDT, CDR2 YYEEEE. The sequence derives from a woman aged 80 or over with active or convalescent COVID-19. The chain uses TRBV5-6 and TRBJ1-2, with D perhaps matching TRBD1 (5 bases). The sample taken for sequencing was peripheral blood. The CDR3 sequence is CASSLASGRSYGYTF. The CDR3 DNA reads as TGTGCCAGCAGCTTGGCGTCAGGGAGGTCCTATGGCTACACCTTC.